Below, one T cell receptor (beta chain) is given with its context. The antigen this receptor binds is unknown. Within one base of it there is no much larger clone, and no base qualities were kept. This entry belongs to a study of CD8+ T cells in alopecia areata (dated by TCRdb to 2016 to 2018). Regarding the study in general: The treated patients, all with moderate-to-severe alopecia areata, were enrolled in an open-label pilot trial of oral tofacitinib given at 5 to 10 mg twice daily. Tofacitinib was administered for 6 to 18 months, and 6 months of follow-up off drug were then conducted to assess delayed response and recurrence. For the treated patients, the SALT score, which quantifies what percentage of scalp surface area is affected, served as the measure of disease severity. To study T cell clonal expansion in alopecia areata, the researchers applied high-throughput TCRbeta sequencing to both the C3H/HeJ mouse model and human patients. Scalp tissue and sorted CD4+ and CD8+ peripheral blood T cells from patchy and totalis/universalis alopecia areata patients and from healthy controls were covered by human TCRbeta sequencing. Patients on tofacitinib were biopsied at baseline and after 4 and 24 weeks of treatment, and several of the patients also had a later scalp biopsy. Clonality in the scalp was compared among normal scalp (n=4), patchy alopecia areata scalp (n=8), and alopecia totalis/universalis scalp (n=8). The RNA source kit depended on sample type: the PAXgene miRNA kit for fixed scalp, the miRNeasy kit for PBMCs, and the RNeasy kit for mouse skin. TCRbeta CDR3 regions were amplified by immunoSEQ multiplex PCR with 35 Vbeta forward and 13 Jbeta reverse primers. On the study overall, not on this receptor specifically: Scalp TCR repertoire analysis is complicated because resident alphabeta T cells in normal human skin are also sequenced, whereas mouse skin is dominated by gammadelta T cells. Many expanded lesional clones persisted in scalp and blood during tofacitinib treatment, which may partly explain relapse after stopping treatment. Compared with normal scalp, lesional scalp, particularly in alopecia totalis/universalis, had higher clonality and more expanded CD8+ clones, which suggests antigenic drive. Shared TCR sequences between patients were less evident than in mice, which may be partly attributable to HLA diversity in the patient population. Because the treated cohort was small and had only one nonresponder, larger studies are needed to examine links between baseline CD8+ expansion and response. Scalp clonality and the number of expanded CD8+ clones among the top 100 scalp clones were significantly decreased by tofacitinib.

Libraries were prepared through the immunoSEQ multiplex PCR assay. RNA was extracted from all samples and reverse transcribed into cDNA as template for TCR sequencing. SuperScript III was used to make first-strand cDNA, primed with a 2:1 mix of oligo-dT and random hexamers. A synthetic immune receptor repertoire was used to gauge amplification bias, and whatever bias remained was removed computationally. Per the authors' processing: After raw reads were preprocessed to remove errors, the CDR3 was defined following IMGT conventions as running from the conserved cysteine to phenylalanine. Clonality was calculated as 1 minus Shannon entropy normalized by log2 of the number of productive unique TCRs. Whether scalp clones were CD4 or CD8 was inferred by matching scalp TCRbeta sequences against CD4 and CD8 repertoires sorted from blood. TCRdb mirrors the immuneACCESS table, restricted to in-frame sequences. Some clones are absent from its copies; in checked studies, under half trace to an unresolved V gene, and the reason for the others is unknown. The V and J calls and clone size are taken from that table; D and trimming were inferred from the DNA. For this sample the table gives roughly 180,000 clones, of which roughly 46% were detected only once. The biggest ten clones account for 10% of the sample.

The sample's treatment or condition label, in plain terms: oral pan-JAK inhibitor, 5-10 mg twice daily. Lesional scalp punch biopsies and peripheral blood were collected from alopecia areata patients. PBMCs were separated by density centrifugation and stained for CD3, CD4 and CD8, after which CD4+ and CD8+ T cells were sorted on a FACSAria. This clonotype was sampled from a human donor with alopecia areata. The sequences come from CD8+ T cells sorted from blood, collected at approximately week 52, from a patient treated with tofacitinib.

The sequence in DNA is TGTGCCAGCAGCTTAGCTAGACAGGGGGCGGGTGGCAATCAGCCCCAGCATTTT. The resulting protein is CASSLARQGAGGNQPQHF. The chain employs TRBV7-6 and TRBJ1-5; TRBD1 fits 10 bases in the junction. The CDR3 spans 18 residues, from the cysteine through the phenylalanine. Only the CDR3 part of the read is kept: 54 bases, read in frame from the first base. Taken from the germline V gene, the CDR1 and CDR2 loops are SGHVS and FNYEAQ. V loses 0 bases at its end and J loses 2 bases; junction bases beyond the gene matches: 7.